These T cell receptor beta chains were read from a single sample in a study of beta chain features in type 1 diabetes. TCRdb keeps only in-frame clones here, not all; method: immunoSEQ multiplex PCR. The sample holds hundreds of thousands of clones, 13% to 15% seen once. Material for sequencing was central memory CD4+ T cells from blood. All receptors come from a young man in good health. The CDR3 runs from the conserved cysteine through the conserved F or W. A D gene is named only where the DNA matches it firmly. A clone size is listed for some rows: how often the clone was seen (once, few, many), or a class if it is expanded.

J gene,clone size,D gene,V gene,CDR3 protein,CDR3 DNA
TRBJ1-5,.,.,TRBV6-1,CASSVNDGGNQPQHF,TGTGCCAGCAGCGTTAACGACGGGGGCAATCAGCCCCAGCATTTT
TRBJ2-6,many,TRBD1,TRBV6-4,CASRTGQVLSGANVLTF,TGTGCCAGCAGGACCGGACAGGTCCTCTCTGGGGCCAACGTCCTGACTTTC
TRBJ2-1,few,TRBD1,TRBV15,CATSRRTGSSYNEQFF,TGTGCCACCAGCAGACGGACAGGGAGCTCCTACAATGAGCAGTTCTTC
TRBJ2-7,few,.,TRBV10-3,CAISELQGPYEQYF,TGTGCCATCAGTGAGTTACAGGGACCCTACGAGCAGTACTTC
TRBJ2-3,.,.,TRBV11-3,CASSPRVTDTQYF,TGTGCCAGCAGCCCACGGGTCACAGATACGCAGTATTTT
TRBJ2-5,.,.,TRBV7-3,CASSPRRSTANQETQYF,TGTGCCAGCAGCCCGAGAAGATCGACAGCTAACCAAGAGACCCAGTACTTC
TRBJ2-7,.,TRBD2,TRBV29-1,CSVELAGGRYEQYF,TGCAGCGTTGAACTAGCGGGGGGGCGTTACGAGCAGTACTTC
TRBJ2-5,few,TRBD2,TRBV9,CASSVAAGVRETQYF,TGTGCCAGCAGCGTAGCCGCGGGGGTCAGAGAGACCCAGTACTTC
TRBJ1-6,.,TRBD1,TRBV2,CASRSGQGNSPLHF,TGTGCCAGCAGGTCGGGACAGGGGAATTCACCCCTCCACTTT
TRBJ2-1,few,TRBD2,TRBV6-1,CASSLAGGNEQFF,TGTGCCAGCAGTTTAGCGGGAGGCAATGAGCAGTTCTTC
TRBJ1-2,.,.,TRBV6-4,CARERWAEYGYTF,TGTGCCAGAGAGAGGTGGGCAGAATATGGCTACACCTTC
TRBJ1-5,few,.,TRBV4-3,CASSQAWGNQPQHF,TGCGCCAGCAGCCAAGCTTGGGGCAATCAGCCCCAGCATTTT
TRBJ2-7,few,.,TRBV19,CASSILSGTPTYEQYF,TGTGCCAGTAGTATACTCTCCGGGACACCGACCTACGAGCAGTACTTC
TRBJ1-1,once,TRBD1,TRBV12-5,CASGLTAGTGYTEAFF,TGTGCTAGTGGTTTGACGGCCGGGACAGGTTACACTGAAGCTTTCTTT
TRBJ2-1,.,TRBD2,TRBV4-1,CASSQDPSGNYNEQFF,TGCGCCAGCAGCCAAGATCCTAGCGGGAATTACAATGAGCAGTTCTTC
TRBJ2-1,.,.,TRBV7-9,CASSLETGTQFF,TGTGCCAGCAGCTTAGAAACCGGGACGCAGTTCTTC
TRBJ2-1,many,.,TRBV28,CASKGLASSEQFF,TGTGCCAGCAAGGGCCTAGCGAGTAGTGAGCAGTTCTTC
TRBJ1-4,.,.,TRBV5-1,CASSLAGGTNEKLFF,TGCGCCAGCAGCTTGGCCGGGGGAACTAATGAAAAACTGTTTTTT
TRBJ2-5,few,TRBD2,TRBV7-7,CASSLSSSGGQETQYF,TGTGCCAGCAGCTTAAGCTCTAGCGGTGGCCAAGAGACCCAGTACTTC
TRBJ1-5,.,.,TRBV15,CATSRDRGQYQPQHF,TGTGCCACCAGCAGAGATAGAGGACAGTATCAGCCCCAGCATTTT
TRBJ1-2,.,.,TRBV4-3,CASSQDRGLGGYTF,TGCGCCAGCAGCCAAGATAGAGGTTTGGGGGGCTACACCTTC
TRBJ1-2,.,.,TRBV18,CASSAGQIINYGYTF,TGTGCCAGCTCAGCCGGACAGATTATTAACTATGGCTACACCTTC
TRBJ2-2,few,.,TRBV2,CATRSTANTGELFF,TGTGCCACCCGATCGACCGCGAACACCGGGGAGCTGTTTTTT
TRBJ2-2,.,TRBD1,TRBV6-6,CASTNRGDTGELFF,TGTGCCAGCACCAACAGGGGGGACACCGGGGAGCTGTTTTTT
TRBJ2-1,.,TRBD2,TRBV29-1,CSVKGGGPLNEQFF,TGCAGCGTTAAAGGCGGGGGTCCGCTCAATGAGCAGTTCTTC
TRBJ2-1,.,.,TRBV7-7,CASSLSGGLYNEQFF,TGTGCCAGCAGCCTTTCGGGGGGCCTTTACAATGAGCAGTTCTTC
TRBJ2-3,.,.,TRBV9,CASSVVRAADTQYF,TGTGCCAGCAGCGTAGTCAGGGCTGCAGATACGCAGTATTTT
TRBJ2-2,few,TRBD2,TRBV27,CASARDYKNTGELFF,TGTGCCAGTGCTCGGGACTACAAAAACACCGGGGAGCTGTTTTTT
TRBJ1-1,.,TRBD1,TRBV19,CASRQRQGASTEAFF,TGTGCCAGTCGGCAGCGACAGGGGGCTAGCACTGAAGCTTTCTTT
TRBJ1-4,few,TRBD1,TRBV7-7,CASSQVPDRVSEKLFF,TGCGCCAGCAGCCAAGTACCGGACAGGGTTAGTGAAAAACTGTTTTTT
TRBJ2-3,few,.,TRBV5-1,CASSLAAVPADTQYF,TGCGCCAGCAGCTTGGCCGCTGTGCCGGCGGATACGCAGTATTTT
TRBJ1-6,few,.,TRBV18,CASSPLQGNSPLHF,TGTGCCAGCTCACCACTGCAGGGGAATTCACCCCTCCACTTT
TRBJ2-2,.,.,TRBV28,CASKLPGDSGELFF,TGTGCCAGCAAACTACCGGGCGACAGCGGGGAGCTGTTTTTT
TRBJ2-1,many,TRBD2,TRBV9,CASSVGDGGLGSSTNEQFF,TGTGCCAGCAGCGTAGGGGACGGGGGACTAGGATCCTCTACGAATGAGCAGTTCTTC
TRBJ2-2,few,TRBD1,TRBV9,CASSARRTGTNTGELFF,TGTGCCAGCAGCGCCAGAAGGACAGGGACGAACACCGGGGAGCTGTTTTTT
TRBJ2-2,.,TRBD2,TRBV9,CASSPGLAGTGELFF,TGTGCCAGCAGCCCGGGACTAGCCGGCACCGGGGAGCTGTTTTTT
TRBJ1-1,.,.,TRBV7-9,CASSLDQGWGTNTEAFF,TGTGCCAGCAGCTTAGACCAGGGGTGGGGGACGAACACTGAAGCTTTCTTT
TRBJ2-5,.,.,TRBV11-1,CASSVNLQETQYF,TGTGCCAGCAGCGTAAATTTACAAGAGACCCAGTACTTC
TRBJ1-1,few,.,TRBV19,CASQSDRKAFF,TGTGCCAGCCAATCCGACAGAAAAGCTTTCTTT
TRBJ1-1,.,TRBD1,TRBV5-1,CATKPPGTDTEAFF,TGCGCCACCAAACCTCCGGGGACAGACACTGAAGCTTTCTTT
TRBJ2-1,.,TRBD2,TRBV11-1,CASSSLAGGIGNEQFF,TGTGCCAGCAGCTCTCTAGCGGGAGGAATAGGGAATGAGCAGTTCTTC
TRBJ2-2,many,.,TRBV12-5,CASGLVEYGGELFF,TGTGCTAGTGGTTTGGTAGAATACGGCGGGGAGCTGTTTTTT
TRBJ2-5,.,.,TRBV11-2,CASSTQGGQETQYF,TGTGCCAGCAGTACTCAGGGGGGCCAAGAGACCCAGTACTTC
TRBJ1-6,.,TRBD1,TRBV11-3,CASSLGQVNSPLHF,TGTGCCAGCAGCTTGGGACAGGTTAATTCACCCCTCCACTTT